The TCR beta chain under discussion was sequenced for a study of shared clonotypes between healthy human individuals. At the level of the study: CD4 naive cells filled three plates per donor, CD4 memory three, CD8 naive two and CD8 memory one. Study observations and caveats: In this cohort, only blood was sampled, and tissue repertoires likely differ.

Over several immunoSEQ plates, each subset's genomic DNA was distributed in even portions. Repertoires were generated with immunoSEQ multiplex PCR, while TCRdb's copy carries only in-frame clones and drops some. The data hold about 1.1 million clones, with around three quarters observed a single time. Notes on this clone: The antigen is not known.

The sequenced material came from memory CD4+ T cells from PBMCs. The subset: CD45RA-negative fraction. The TCR comes from a man younger than 30 in good health. Some clones in this sample may be carry-over from other donors' samples.

The CDR3 DNA sequence: TGCGCCAGCAGCCCGAGGACAGGGGGCAACGAGCAGTACTTC. Translated, it gives CASSPRTGGNEQYF. The chain has TRBV5-1 and TRBJ2-7; 11 bases map to TRBD1. The CDR3 consists of 14 residues. Trimming at V came to 4 bases and at J to 5 bases, leaving 5 bases not matched to a gene. CDR1 and CDR2 (germline): SGHRS, YFSETQ.